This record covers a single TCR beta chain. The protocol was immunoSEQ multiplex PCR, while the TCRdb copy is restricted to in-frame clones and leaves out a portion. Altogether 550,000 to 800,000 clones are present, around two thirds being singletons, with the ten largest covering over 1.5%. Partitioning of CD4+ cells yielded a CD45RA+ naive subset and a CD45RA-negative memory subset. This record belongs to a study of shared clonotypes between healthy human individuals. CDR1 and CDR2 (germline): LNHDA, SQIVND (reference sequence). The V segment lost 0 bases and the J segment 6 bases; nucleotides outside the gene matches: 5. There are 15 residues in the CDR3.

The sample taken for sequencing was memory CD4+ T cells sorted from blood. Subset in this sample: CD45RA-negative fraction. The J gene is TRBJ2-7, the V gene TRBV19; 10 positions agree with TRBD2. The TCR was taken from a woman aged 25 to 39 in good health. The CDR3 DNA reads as TGTGCCAGTAGTATAGATCAGCGGGAGGGCCGCGAGCAGTACTTC. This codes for CASSIDQREGREQYF.